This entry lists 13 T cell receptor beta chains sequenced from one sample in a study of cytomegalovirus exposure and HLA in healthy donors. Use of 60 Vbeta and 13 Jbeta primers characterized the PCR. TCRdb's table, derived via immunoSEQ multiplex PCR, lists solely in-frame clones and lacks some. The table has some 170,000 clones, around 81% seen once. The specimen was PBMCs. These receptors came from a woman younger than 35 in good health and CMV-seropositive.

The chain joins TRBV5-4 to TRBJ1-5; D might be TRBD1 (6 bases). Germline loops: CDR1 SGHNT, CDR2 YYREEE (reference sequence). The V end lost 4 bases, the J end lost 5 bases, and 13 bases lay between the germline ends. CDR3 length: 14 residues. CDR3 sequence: CASSVIQGDQPQHF. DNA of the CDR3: TGTGCCAGCAGCGTTATACAGGGAGATCAGCCCCAGCATTTT.

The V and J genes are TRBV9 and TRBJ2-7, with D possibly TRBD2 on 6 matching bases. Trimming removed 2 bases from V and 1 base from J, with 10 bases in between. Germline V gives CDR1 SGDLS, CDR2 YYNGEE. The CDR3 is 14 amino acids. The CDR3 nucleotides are TGTGCCAGCAGCGTCGGGGGTAGGTCCTACGAGCAGTACTTC. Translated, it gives CASSVGGRSYEQYF.

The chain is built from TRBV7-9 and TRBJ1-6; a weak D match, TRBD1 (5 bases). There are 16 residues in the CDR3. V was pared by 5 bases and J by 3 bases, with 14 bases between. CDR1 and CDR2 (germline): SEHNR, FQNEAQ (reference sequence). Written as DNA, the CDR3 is TGTGCCAGCAGCCCCGTGCAGGGTTTCTATAATTCACCCCTCCACTTT. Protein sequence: CASSPVQGFYNSPLHF.

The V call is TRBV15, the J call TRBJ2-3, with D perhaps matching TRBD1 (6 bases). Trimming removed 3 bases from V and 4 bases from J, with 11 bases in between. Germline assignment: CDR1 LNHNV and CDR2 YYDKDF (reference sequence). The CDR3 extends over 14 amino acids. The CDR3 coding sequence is TGTGCCACCAGCAGTAGACAGGCGGCAGATACGCAGTATTTT. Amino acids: CATSSRQAADTQYF. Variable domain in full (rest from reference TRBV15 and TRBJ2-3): DAMVIQNPRYQVTQFGKPVTLSCSQTLNHNVMYWYQQKSSQAPKLLFHYYDKDFNNEADTPDNFQSRRPNTSFCFLDIRSPGLGDTAMYLCATSSRQAADTQYFGPGTRLTVL.

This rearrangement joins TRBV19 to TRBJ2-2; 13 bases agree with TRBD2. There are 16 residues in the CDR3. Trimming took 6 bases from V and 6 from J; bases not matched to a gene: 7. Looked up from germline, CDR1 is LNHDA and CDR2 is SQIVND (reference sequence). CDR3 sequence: CASRATSGGAPGELFF. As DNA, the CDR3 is TGTGCCAGTAGGGCCACTAGCGGGGGGGCTCCCGGGGAGCTGTTTTTT.

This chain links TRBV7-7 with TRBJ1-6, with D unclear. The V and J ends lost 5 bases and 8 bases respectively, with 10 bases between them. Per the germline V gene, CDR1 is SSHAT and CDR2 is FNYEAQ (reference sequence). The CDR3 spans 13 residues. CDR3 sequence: CASSPTADSPLHF. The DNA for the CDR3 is TGTGCCAGCAGCCCCACTGCCGATTCACCCCTCCACTTT.

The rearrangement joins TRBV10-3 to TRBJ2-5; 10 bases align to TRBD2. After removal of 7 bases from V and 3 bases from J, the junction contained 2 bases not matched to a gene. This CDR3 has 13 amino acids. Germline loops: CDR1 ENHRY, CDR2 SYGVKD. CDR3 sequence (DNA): TGTGCCATCAACAGCGGGGGGGAAGAGACCCAGTACTTC. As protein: CAINSGGEETQYF.

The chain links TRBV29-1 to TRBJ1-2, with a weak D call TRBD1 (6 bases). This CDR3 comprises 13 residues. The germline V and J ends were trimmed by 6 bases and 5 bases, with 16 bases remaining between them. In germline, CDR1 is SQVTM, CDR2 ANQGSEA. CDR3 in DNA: TGCAGCGTCGGATTAGACAGGAATTATGGCTACACCTTC. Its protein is CSVGLDRNYGYTF.

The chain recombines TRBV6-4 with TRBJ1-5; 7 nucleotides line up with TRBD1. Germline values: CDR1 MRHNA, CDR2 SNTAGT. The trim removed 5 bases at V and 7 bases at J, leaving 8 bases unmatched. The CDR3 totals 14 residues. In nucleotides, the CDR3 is TGTGCCAGCAGTTCCACGACAGGGCGCCAGCCCCAGCATTTT. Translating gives CASSSTTGRQPQHF.

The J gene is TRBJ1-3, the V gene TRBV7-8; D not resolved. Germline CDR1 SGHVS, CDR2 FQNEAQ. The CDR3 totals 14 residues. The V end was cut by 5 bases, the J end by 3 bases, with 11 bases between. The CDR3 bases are TGTGCCAGCAGCGGCAGAACGGGTGGAAACACCATATATTTT. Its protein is CASSGRTGGNTIYF.

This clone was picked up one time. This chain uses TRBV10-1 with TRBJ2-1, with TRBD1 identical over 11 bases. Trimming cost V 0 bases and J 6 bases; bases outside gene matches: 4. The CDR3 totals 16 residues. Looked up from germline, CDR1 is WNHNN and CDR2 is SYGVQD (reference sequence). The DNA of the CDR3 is TGCGCCAGCAGTGAGTCGGGGACAGGGGGTTCCAATGAGCAGTTCTTC. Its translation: CASSESGTGGSNEQFF.

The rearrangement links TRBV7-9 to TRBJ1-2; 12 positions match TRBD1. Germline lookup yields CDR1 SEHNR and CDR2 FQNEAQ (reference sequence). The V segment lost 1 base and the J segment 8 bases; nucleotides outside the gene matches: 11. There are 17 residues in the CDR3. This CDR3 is CASSLGRPGQGAYGYTF. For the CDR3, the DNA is TGTGCCAGCAGCTTAGGACGACCGGGACAGGGGGCTTACGGCTACACCTTC.

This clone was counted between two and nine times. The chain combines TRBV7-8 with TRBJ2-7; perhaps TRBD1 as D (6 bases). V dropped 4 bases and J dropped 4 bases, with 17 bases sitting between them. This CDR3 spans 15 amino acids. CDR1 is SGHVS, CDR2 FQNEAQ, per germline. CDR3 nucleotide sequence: TGTGCCAGCAGCTGGGGTGGGGCAGGGGTATACGAGCAGTACTTC. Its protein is CASSWGGAGVYEQYF.